The rows below give T cell receptor beta chains drawn from one sample of a study of cytomegalovirus exposure and HLA in healthy donors. Measured with immunoSEQ multiplex PCR; TCRdb has only the in-frame clones, and not every one. There are approximately 120,000 clones in the sample; approximately 70% occur only once, and approximately 4.8% lies in the top ten. Sample: PBMCs. These receptors originate from a man aged 55-75 years in good health and CMV-seropositive. The CDR3 runs from the conserved cysteine through the conserved F or W. Each record gives: D gene, J gene, V gene, clone size, CDR3 protein, CDR3 DNA. The D gene is left open where the match is weak. Part of the rows lack a size; the others show once, few, many or a class for expanded clones.

>TRBD1|TRBJ1-5|TRBV5-4|NA
CASSSGTGRNQPQHF
TGTGCCAGCAGTTCCGGGACAGGGAGGAATCAGCCCCAGCATTTT
>TRBD1|TRBJ2-7|TRBV2|NA
CASRTGSYEQYF
TGTGCCAGCCGGACAGGATCCTACGAGCAGTACTTC
>NA|TRBJ1-4|TRBV27|NA
CASSPALGRATNEKLFF
TGTGCCAGCAGCCCCGCCCTAGGCAGGGCAACTAATGAAAAACTGTTTTTT
>TRBD2|TRBJ2-1|TRBV6-5|NA
CASSFSGTSGGYEQFF
TGTGCCAGCAGTTTCTCCGGGACTAGCGGGGGGTATGAGCAGTTCTTC
>NA|TRBJ2-3|TRBV5-8|few
CASSLGSSSMSTDTQYF
TGTGCCAGCAGCCTCGGTTCGTCGTCGATGAGCACAGATACGCAGTATTTT
>NA|TRBJ1-2|TRBV5-8|NA
CASSLPVGERGYTF
TGTGCCAGCAGCTTGCCGGTTGGGGAGAGGGGCTACACCTTC
>NA|TRBJ1-1|TRBV5-4|NA
CASSLGGPGNTEAFF
TGTGCCAGCAGCTTGGGGGGGCCAGGGAATACTGAAGCTTTCTTT
>TRBD1|TRBJ2-6|TRBV7-8|NA
CASRRRGQANRGANVLTF
TGTGCCAGCAGACGTCGGGGACAGGCTAATAGAGGGGCCAACGTCCTGACTTTC
>NA|TRBJ1-1|TRBV7-3|few
CASSEPHRVGNTEAFF
TGTGCCAGCAGCGAGCCCCACAGGGTGGGGAACACTGAAGCTTTCTTT
>TRBD2|TRBJ2-1|TRBV4-1|NA
CASSLEPSGGYNEQFF
TGCGCCAGCAGCCTTGAACCTAGCGGGGGCTACAATGAGCAGTTCTTC
>NA|TRBJ2-5|TRBV11-1|NA
CASSRAGAETQYF
TGTGCCAGCAGCCGGGCGGGGGCCGAGACCCAGTACTTC
>NA|TRBJ2-6|TRBV7-3|NA
CASSLFSAGANVLTF
TGTGCCAGCAGCTTATTTTCTGCTGGGGCCAACGTCCTGACTTTC
>NA|TRBJ2-7|TRBV6-5|NA
CASGRGNEQYF
TGTGCCAGCGGCCGGGGGAACGAGCAGTACTTC
>NA|TRBJ2-3|TRBV2|NA
CASSEGLMGGEDTQYF
TGTGCCAGCAGTGAAGGATTAATGGGGGGAGAAGATACGCAGTATTTT
>NA|TRBJ1-4|TRBV28|NA
CASSLSRGGREKLFF
TGTGCCAGCAGTTTATCTAGGGGGGGTCGCGAAAAACTGTTTTTT
>TRBD2|TRBJ2-5|TRBV2|NA
CASSESSGVGTQYF
TGTGCCAGCAGTGAAAGTAGCGGGGTGGGGACCCAGTACTTC
>NA|TRBJ2-7|TRBV21-1|NA
CASSTSGEQYF
TGTGCCAGCAGCACCTCGGGCGAGCAGTACTTC
>TRBD2|TRBJ2-5|TRBV6-6|NA
CASSRDWPAGGETQYF
TGTGCCAGCAGTCGGGACTGGCCAGCGGGGGGAGAGACCCAGTACTTC
>NA|TRBJ2-1|TRBV11-2|NA
CASSLDSYNEQFF
TGTGCCAGCAGCTTAGACAGCTACAATGAGCAGTTCTTC
>NA|TRBJ1-3|TRBV19|NA
CASTLWADSGNTIYF
TGTGCCAGTACTCTTTGGGCCGACTCTGGAAACACCATATATTTT
>NA|TRBJ2-7|TRBV7-8|NA
CASSPYPGTGEQYF
TGTGCCAGCAGCCCCTACCCGGGAACTGGGGAGCAGTACTTC
>TRBD1|TRBJ2-5|TRBV18|NA
CASSVSDRGTETQYF
TGTGCCAGCTCAGTATCGGACAGGGGAACAGAGACCCAGTACTTC
>NA|TRBJ2-4|TRBV27|few
CASSQGLGSIENIQYF
TGTGCCAGCAGTCAAGGACTCGGGTCTATTGAAAACATTCAGTACTTC
>NA|TRBJ2-7|TRBV23-1|NA
CASFYRSQGSYEQYF
TGCGCCAGCTTTTATAGATCACAGGGCTCCTACGAGCAGTACTTC
>TRBD1|TRBJ1-5|TRBV7-2|few
CASSGDSWGQPQHF
TGTGCCAGCAGTGGGGACAGTTGGGGTCAGCCCCAGCATTTT
>NA|TRBJ2-2|TRBV6-6|NA
CASRDTGGVGELFF
TGTGCCAGCAGGGACACCGGTGGAGTCGGGGAGCTGTTTTTT
>NA|TRBJ2-1|TRBV6-1|NA
CASSDRGAILAWNEQFF
TGTGCCAGCAGTGACCGGGGGGCAATTCTGGCTTGGAATGAGCAGTTCTTC
>NA|TRBJ2-5|TRBV6-5|few
CASSQDWGQETQYF
TGTGCCAGCAGTCAGGACTGGGGACAAGAGACCCAGTACTTC
>NA|TRBJ1-5|TRBV14|NA
CASSPRTNEPQHF
TGTGCCAGCAGCCCCAGGACAAACGAGCCCCAGCATTTT
>NA|TRBJ2-3|TRBV11-2|NA
CASSLDRVTDTQYF
TGTGCCAGCAGCTTAGACAGGGTGACAGATACGCAGTATTTT
>TRBD1|TRBJ2-2|TRBV19|few
CASSTTGPGTGELFF
TGTGCCAGTAGTACGACAGGGCCGGGCACCGGGGAGCTGTTTTTT
>NA|TRBJ1-3|TRBV19|NA
CASKRRSYSGNTIYF
TGTGCCAGTAAGCGACGGTCTTACTCTGGAAACACCATATATTTT
>NA|TRBJ2-2|TRBV14|NA
CASSPRVQTGELFF
TGTGCCAGCAGCCCCAGGGTGCAGACCGGGGAGCTGTTTTTT
>NA|TRBJ2-4|TRBV30|NA
CAWSAAELAKNIQYF
TGTGCCTGGAGTGCTGCCGAACTAGCCAAAAACATTCAGTACTTC
>NA|TRBJ1-2|TRBV1|NA
CTSSRRTGGDYGYTF
TGCACCAGCAGCCGGCGGACAGGGGGAGACTATGGCTACACCTTC
>NA|TRBJ2-7|TRBV11-2|NA
CASSLVRSGYEQYF
TGTGCCAGCAGCTTAGTCCGGTCGGGTTACGAGCAGTACTTC
>TRBD1|TRBJ1-3|TRBV9|NA
CASSVVPGGTGNTIYF
TGTGCCAGCAGCGTAGTTCCAGGGGGGACTGGAAACACCATATATTTT
>NA|TRBJ2-6|TRBV7-6|NA
CASSALGGSGANVLTF
TGTGCCAGCAGCGCCCTCGGGGGCTCTGGGGCCAACGTCCTGACTTTC
>NA|TRBJ2-3|TRBV6-5|NA
CASRNPSTGTQYF
TGTGCCAGCAGGAATCCTAGCACGGGCACGCAGTATTTT
>NA|TRBJ2-7|TRBV9|NA
CASSGSGTWSYEQYF
TGTGCCAGCAGCGGCTCCGGGACTTGGTCCTACGAGCAGTACTTC
>NA|TRBJ1-6|TRBV19|NA
CASSGVQGDSPLHF
TGTGCCAGTAGTGGCGTACAGGGAGATTCACCCCTCCACTTT
>NA|TRBJ1-5|TRBV6-1|NA
CASSELIMGGLAHQPQHF
TGTGCCAGCAGTGAACTCATAATGGGGGGGCTGGCACATCAGCCCCAGCATTTT
>TRBD1|TRBJ2-7|TRBV5-1|NA
CASSLAGTGSYEQYF
TGCGCCAGCAGCTTGGCCGGGACAGGCTCCTACGAGCAGTACTTC
>TRBD2|TRBJ2-3|TRBV6-5|NA
CASSNGLAGGDTQYF
TGTGCCAGCAGTAACGGACTAGCGGGCGGGGATACGCAGTATTTT
>NA|TRBJ2-7|TRBV29-1|NA
CSVVRGGGEQYF
TGCAGCGTTGTGAGGGGAGGTGGCGAGCAGTACTTC
>NA|TRBJ1-4|TRBV2|NA
CASSRWGGNGEKLFF
TGTGCCAGCAGCCGCTGGGGGGGGAATGGGGAAAAACTGTTTTTT
>TRBD2|TRBJ2-2|TRBV2|NA
CASSEIGLAGGPGGELFF
TGTGCCAGCAGTGAAATTGGACTAGCGGGGGGGCCTGGCGGGGAGCTGTTTTTT
>NA|TRBJ1-1|TRBV2|NA
CASTGLVNTEAFF
TGTGCGAGCACCGGTCTGGTGAACACTGAAGCTTTCTTT
>TRBD1|TRBJ1-2|TRBV5-4|NA
CASSSTGSSSRGYTF
TGTGCCAGCAGCTCGACAGGGTCTTCCAGCCGCGGCTACACCTTC
>NA|TRBJ2-7|TRBV5-6|NA
CASSLSSLYEQYF
TGTGCCAGCAGCTTGAGTAGTCTTTACGAGCAGTACTTC
>TRBD1|TRBJ1-2|TRBV9|few
CASIRQGTNYGYTF
TGTGCCAGCATTCGACAGGGAACTAACTATGGCTACACCTTC
>NA|TRBJ1-5|TRBV21-1|many
CASSLRVQTDQPQHF
TGTGCCAGCAGCCTCCGGGTCCAAACGGATCAGCCCCAGCATTTT
>TRBD1|TRBJ1-5|TRBV6-1|NA
CAGSVSGTGLRQPQHF
TGTGCCGGCAGTGTCTCCGGGACAGGGTTAAGGCAGCCCCAGCATTTT
>TRBD1|TRBJ1-4|TRBV4-1|NA
CASSWDRSGEKLFF
TGCGCCAGCAGCTGGGACAGGAGCGGGGAAAAACTGTTTTTT
>NA|TRBJ2-2|TRBV6-1|NA
CASSFSAGELFF
TGTGCCAGCAGTTTTTCGGCCGGGGAGCTGTTTTTT
>TRBD1|TRBJ1-1|TRBV14|NA
CASTKGTENTEAFF
TGTGCCAGCACCAAGGGGACAGAGAACACTGAAGCTTTCTTT
>NA|TRBJ2-7|TRBV5-1|once
CASSSTQGPSYEQYF
TGCGCCAGCAGCTCCACCCAGGGGCCCTCCTACGAGCAGTACTTC
>TRBD1|TRBJ1-3|TRBV5-1|NA
CASSPTGDVSGNTIYF
TGCGCCAGCAGCCCCACAGGGGACGTCTCTGGAAACACCATATATTTT
>TRBD1|TRBJ1-6|TRBV9|NA
CASSARDRGGSPLHF
TGTGCCAGCAGCGCAAGGGACAGGGGGGGCTCACCCCTCCACTTT
>TRBD2|TRBJ2-4|TRBV5-1|NA
CASSLGGTSGKNIQYF
TGCGCCAGCAGTTTAGGGGGGACTAGCGGAAAAAACATTCAGTACTTC